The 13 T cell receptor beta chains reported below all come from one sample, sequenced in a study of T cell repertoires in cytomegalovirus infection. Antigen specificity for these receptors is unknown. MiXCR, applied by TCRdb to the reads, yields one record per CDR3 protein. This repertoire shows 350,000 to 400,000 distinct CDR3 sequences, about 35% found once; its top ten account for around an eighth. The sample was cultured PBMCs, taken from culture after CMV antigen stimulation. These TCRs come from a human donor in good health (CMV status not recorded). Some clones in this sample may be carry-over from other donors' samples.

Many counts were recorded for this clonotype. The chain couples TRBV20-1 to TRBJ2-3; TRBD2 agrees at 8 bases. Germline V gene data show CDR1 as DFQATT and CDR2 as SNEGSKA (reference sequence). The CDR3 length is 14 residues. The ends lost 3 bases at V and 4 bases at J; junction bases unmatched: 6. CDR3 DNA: TGCAGTGCTAGCGGGAGGGGGAACGCAGATACGCAGTATTTT. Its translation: CSASGRGNADTQYF.

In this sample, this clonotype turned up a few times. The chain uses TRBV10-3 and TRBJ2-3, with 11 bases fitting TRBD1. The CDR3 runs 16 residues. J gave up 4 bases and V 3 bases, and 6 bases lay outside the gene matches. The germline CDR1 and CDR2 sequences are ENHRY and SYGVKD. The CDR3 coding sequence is TGTGCCATCAGTGATAGGACAGGGGGCCGGGCAGATACGCAGTATTTT. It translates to CAISDRTGGRADTQYF.

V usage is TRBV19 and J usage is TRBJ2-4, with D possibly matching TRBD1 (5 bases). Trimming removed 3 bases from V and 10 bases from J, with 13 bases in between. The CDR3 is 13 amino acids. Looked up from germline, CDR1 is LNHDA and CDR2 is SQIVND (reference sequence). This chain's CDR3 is CASSIGGARIQYF. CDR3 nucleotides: TGTGCCAGTAGTATTGGTGGGGCAAGGATTCAGTACTTC. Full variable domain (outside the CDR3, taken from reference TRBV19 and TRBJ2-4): DGGITQSPKYLFRKEGQNVTLSCEQNLNHDAMYWYRQDPGQGLRLIYYSQIVNDFQKGDIAEGYSVSREKKESFPLTVTSAQKNPTAFYLCASSIGGARIQYFGAGTRLSVL.

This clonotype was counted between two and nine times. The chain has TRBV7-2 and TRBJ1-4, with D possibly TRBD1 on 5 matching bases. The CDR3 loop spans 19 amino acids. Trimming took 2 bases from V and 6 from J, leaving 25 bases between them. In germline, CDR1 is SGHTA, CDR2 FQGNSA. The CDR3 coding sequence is TGTGCCAGCAGCTTATCGGGCCGACAGTCGACCGACGACTATGAAAAACTGTTTTTT. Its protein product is CASSLSGRQSTDDYEKLFF.

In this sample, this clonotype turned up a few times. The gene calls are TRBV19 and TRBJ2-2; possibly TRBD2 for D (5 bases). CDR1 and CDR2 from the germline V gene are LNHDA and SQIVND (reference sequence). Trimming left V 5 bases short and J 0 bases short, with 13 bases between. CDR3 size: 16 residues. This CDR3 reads CASSQSDGANTGELFF. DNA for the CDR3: TGTGCCAGTAGTCAGTCAGACGGGGCGAACACCGGGGAGCTGTTTTTT.

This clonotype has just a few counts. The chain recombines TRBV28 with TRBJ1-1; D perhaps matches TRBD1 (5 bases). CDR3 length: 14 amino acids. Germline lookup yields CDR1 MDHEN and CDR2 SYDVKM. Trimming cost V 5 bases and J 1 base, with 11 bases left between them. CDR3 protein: CASSPGRWNTEAFF. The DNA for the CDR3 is TGTGCCAGCAGTCCGGGACGCTGGAACACTGAAGCTTTCTTT.

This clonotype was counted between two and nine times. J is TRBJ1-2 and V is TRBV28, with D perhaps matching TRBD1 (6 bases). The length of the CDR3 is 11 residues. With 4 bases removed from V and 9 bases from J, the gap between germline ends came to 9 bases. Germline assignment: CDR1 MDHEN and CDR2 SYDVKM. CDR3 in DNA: TGTGCCAGCAGTTCTGACAGGAGCTACACCTTC. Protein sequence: CASSSDRSYTF.

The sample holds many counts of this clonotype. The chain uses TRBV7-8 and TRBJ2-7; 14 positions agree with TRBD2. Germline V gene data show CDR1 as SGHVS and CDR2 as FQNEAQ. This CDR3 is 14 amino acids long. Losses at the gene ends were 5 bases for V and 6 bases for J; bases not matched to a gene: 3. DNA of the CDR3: TGTGCCAGCAGCCCCGGGACTAGCGGGAGCGAGCAGTACTTC. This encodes CASSPGTSGSEQYF. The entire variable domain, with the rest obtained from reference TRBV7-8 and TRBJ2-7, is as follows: GAGVSQSPRYKVAKRGQDVALRCDPISGHVSLFWYQQALGQGPEFLTYFQNEAQLDKSGLPSDRFFAERPEGSVSTLKIQRTQQEDSAVYLCASSPGTSGSEQYFGPGTRLTVT.

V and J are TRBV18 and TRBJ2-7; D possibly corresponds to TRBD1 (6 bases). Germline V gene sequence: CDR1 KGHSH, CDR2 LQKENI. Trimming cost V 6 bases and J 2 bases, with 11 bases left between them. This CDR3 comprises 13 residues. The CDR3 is CASSQGSTYEQYV. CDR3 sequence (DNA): TGTGCCAGCTCGCAGGGGTCCACCTACGAGCAGTACGTC.

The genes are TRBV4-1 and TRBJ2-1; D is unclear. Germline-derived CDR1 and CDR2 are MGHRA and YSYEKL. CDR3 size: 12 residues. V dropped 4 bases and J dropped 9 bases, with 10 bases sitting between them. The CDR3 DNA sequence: TGCGCCAGCAGCCCCTCCCTAGGTGAGCAGTTCTTC. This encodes CASSPSLGEQFF.

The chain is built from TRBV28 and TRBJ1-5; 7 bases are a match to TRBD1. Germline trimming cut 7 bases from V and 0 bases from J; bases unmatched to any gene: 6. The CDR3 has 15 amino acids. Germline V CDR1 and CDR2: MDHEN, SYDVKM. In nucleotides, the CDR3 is TGTGCCAGCAACACACAGGGGAATAGCAATCAGCCCCAGCATTTT. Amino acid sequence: CASNTQGNSNQPQHF.

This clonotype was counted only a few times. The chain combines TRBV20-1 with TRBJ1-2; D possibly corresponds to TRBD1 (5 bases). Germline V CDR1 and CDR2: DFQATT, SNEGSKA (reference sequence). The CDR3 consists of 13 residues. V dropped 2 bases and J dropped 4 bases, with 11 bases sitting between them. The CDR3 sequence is CSARQGLVYGYTF. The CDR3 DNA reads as TGCAGTGCTAGACAGGGCCTCGTCTATGGCTACACCTTC.

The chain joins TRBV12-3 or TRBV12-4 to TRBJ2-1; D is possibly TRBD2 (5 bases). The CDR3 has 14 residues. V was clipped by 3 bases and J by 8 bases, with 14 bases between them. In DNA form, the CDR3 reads TGTGCCAGCAGTTTTCAAGGGAGTGGGGATGAGCAGTTCTTC. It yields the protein CASSFQGSGDEQFF.